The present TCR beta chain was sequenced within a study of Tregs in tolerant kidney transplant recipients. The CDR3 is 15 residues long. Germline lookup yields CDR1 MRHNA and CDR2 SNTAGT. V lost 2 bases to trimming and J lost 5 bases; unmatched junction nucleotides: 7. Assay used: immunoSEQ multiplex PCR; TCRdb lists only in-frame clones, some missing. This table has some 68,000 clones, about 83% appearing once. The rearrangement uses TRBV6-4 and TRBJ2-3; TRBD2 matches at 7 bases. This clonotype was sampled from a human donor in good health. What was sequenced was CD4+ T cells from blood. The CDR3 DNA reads TGTGCCAGCAGTGACGGTGCAGCGGGAATAGATACGCAGTATTTT. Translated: CASSDGAAGIDTQYF.